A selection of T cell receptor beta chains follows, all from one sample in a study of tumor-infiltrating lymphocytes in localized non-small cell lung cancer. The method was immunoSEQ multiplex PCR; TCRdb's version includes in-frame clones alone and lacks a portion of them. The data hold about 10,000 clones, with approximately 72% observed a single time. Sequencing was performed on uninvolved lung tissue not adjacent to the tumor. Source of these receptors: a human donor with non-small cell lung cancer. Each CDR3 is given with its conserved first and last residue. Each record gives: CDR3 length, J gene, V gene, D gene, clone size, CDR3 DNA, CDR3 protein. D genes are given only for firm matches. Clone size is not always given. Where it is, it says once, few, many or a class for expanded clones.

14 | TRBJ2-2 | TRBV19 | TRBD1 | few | TGTGCCAGTAGCACAACAGGGGGTGGCGGGGAGCTGTTTTTT | CASSTTGGGGELFF
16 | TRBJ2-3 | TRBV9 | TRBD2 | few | TGTGCCAGCCGAGCCCAGCGGGAGCGGAGCACAGATACGCAGTATTTT | CASRAQRERSTDTQYF
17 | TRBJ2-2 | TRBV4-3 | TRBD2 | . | TGCGCCAGCAGCCATCGCTCCGGGACTAGCGTGATCGGGGAGCTGTTTTTT | CASSHRSGTSVIGELFF
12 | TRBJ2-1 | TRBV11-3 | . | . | TGTGCCAGCAGCACTAGGGGTGGTGAGCAGTTCTTC | CASSTRGGEQFF
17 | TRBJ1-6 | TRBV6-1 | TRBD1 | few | TGTGCCAGCAGTGGAAGACAGGGTGAATCCTATAATTCACCCCTCCACTTT | CASSGRQGESYNSPLHF
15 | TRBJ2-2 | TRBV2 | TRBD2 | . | TGTGCCAGCAGTCTAGGACTAGCGGGCACCGGGGAGCTGTTTTTT | CASSLGLAGTGELFF
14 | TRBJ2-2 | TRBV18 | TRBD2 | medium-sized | TGTGCCAGCGCCGCGGGGGTGAACACCGGGGAGCTGTTTTTT | CASAAGVNTGELFF
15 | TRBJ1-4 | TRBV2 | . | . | TGTGCCAGCAGTGGGACAGCCGCCCGGGGTGAAAAACTGTTTTTT | CASSGTAARGEKLFF
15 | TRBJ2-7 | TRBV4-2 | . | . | TGTGCCAGCAGCCAAGAAAGGACCGCCCGCTACGAGCAGTACTTC | CASSQERTARYEQYF
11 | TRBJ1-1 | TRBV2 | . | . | TGTGCCGGCATGGTGAACACTGAAGCTTTCTTT | CAGMVNTEAFF
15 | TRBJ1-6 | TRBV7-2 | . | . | TGTGCCAGCAGCTTTGGCAGCTCCTATAATTCACCCCTCCACTTT | CASSFGSSYNSPLHF
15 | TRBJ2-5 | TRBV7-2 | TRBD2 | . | TGTGCCAGCAGCCCACAGAGCGGGGCACAAGAGACCCAGTACTTC | CASSPQSGAQETQYF
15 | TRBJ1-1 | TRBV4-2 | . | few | TGTGCCAGCAGCCAAGAGGGCAGTCGGAACACTGAAGCTTTCTTT | CASSQEGSRNTEAFF
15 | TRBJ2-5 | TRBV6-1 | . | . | TGTGCCAGCAGTGATCTTGCGGGGAAGGCAGAGACCCAGTACTTC | CASSDLAGKAETQYF
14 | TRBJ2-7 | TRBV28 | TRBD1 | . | TGTGCCAGCAGTTTGGGGACAGGGCGGTACGGGCAGTACTTC | CASSLGTGRYGQYF
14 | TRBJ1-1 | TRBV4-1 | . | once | TGCGCCAGCAGCCACTCCTGGGGTAACACTGAAGCTTTCTTT | CASSHSWGNTEAFF
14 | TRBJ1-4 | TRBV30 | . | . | TGTGCCTGGACCCCTCCTGGTAGTATGAGAAAACTGTTTTTT | CAWTPPGSMRKLFF
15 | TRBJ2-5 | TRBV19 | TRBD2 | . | TGTGCCAGTAGTAACGGACTAGCGGGAGCCTCGACCCAGTACTTC | CASSNGLAGASTQYF
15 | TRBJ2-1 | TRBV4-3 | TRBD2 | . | TGCGCCAGCGGTCTCGGCACTAGCGGGAGGTATGAGCAGTTCTTC | CASGLGTSGRYEQFF
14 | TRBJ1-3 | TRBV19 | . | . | TGTGCCAGTAGGGCCCAAGGGGCTGGAAACACCATATATTTT | CASRAQGAGNTIYF
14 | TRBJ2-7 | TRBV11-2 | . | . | TGTGCCAGCAGCTTCTGGGGGGAGCGGGACGAGCAGTACTTC | CASSFWGERDEQYF
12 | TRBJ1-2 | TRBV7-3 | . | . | TGTGCCAGCAGCACAACGGGAGGTGGCTACACCTTC | CASSTTGGGYTF
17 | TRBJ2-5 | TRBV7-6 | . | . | TGTGCCAGCAGCTTAGGGCAAAGCCGGGACTACCAAGAGACCCAGTACTTC | CASSLGQSRDYQETQYF
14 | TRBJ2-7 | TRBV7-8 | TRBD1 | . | TGTGCCAGCAGCTTCGGGACAGGTGCCTACGAGCAGTACTTC | CASSFGTGAYEQYF
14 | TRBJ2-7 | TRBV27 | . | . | TGTGCCAGCAGTCCCTCCGTAGGACCCTACGAGCAGTACTTC | CASSPSVGPYEQYF
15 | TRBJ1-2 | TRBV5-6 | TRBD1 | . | TGTGCCAGCAGCCGCAGGGGGCTACCCCTCTATGGCTACACCTTC | CASSRRGLPLYGYTF
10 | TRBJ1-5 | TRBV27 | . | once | TGTGCCAGCCTATATCAGCCCCAGCATTTT | CASLYQPQHF
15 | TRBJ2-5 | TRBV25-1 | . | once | TGTGCCAGCAGTGGTAGGGACCCCCACCAAGAGACCCAGTACTTC | CASSGRDPHQETQYF
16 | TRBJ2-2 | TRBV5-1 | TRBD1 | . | TGCGCCAGCAGCTTGGCACAGGGGGCGCAATCCGGGGAGCTGTTTTTT | CASSLAQGAQSGELFF
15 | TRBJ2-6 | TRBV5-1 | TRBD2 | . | TGCGCCAGCAGCTTCGGGGGGTTTGGGGCCAACGTCCTGACTTTC | CASSFGGFGANVLTF
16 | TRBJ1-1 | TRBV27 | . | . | TGTGCCAGCATCCCTAGCCTGGGGAGGTTGGCCACTGAAGCTTTCTTT | CASIPSLGRLATEAFF
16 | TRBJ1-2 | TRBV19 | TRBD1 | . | TGTGCCAGTACCCCTATGATGGGACAGGGGGATCATGGCTACACCTTC | CASTPMMGQGDHGYTF
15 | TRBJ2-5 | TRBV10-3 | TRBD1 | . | TGTGCCATCAGTGATGGACAGGGGGCTGATGAGACCCAGTACTTC | CAISDGQGADETQYF
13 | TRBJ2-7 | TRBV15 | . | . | TGTGCCACCAGCCCCGCACCCTCCTACGAGCAGTACTTC | CATSPAPSYEQYF
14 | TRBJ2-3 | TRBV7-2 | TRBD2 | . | TGTGCCAGCAGCGGGGTAGCGGGGACAGATACGCAGTATTTT | CASSGVAGTDTQYF
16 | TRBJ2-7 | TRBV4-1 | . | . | TGCGCCAGCAGCCAAGATGGGCGGGAACCTACCTACGAGCAGTACTTC | CASSQDGREPTYEQYF
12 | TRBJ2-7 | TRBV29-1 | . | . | TGCAGCGTTTGTAGGAATTCCTACGAGCAGTACTTC | CSVCRNSYEQYF
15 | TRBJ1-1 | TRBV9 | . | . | TGTGCCAGCAGTCGGGGTGCAGGGCTAATTACGGCAGCTTTCTTT | CASSRGAGLITAAFF
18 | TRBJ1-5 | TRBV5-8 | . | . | TGTGCCAGCAGCTTGCTCGGGGCAGGGGCGTATAGCAATCAGCCCCAGCATTTT | CASSLLGAGAYSNQPQHF
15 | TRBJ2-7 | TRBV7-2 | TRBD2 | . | TGTGCCAGCAGCTCTAGCGGGACGCCTACCTACGAGCAGTACTTC | CASSSSGTPTYEQYF
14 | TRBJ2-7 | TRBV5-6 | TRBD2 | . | TGTGCCAGCAGCTTGACTAGCGGGAGGTACGAGCAGTACTTC | CASSLTSGRYEQYF
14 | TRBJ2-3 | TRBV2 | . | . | TGTGCCAGCCGGCGGGGGCCCAGCACAGATACGCAGTATTTT | CASRRGPSTDTQYF
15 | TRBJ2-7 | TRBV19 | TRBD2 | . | TGTGCCAGTAAACCTAGCGGGAGTGCCTCCGAGGGGCAGTACTTC | CASKPSGSASEGQYF
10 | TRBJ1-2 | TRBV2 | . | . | TGTGCCAGCTCTAACTATGGCTACACCTTC | CASSNYGYTF
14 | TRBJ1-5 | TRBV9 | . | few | TGTGCCAGCAGCGTAGGAGATAAGGGCCAGCCCCAGCATTTT | CASSVGDKGQPQHF